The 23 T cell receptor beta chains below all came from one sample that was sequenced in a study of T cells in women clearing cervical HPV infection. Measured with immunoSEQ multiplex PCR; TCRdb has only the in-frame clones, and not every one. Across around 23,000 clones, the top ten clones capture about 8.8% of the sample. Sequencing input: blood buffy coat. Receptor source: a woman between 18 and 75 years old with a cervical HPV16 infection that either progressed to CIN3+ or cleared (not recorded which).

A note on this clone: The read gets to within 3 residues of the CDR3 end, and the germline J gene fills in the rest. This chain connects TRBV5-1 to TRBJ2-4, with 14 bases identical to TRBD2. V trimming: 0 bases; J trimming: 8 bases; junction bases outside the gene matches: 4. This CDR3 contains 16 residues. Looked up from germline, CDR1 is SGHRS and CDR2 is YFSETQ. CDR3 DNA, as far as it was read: TGCGCCAGCAGCTTGGGGGGGACTAGCGGGAGTGACATT. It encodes CASSLGGTSGSDI. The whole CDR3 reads CASSLGGTSGSDIQYF.

The CDR3 reads CASTNPGGNQPQYF. The covered CDR3 bases are TGTGCCAGTACCAACCCTGGGGGCAATCAGCCG. The chain couples TRBV19 to TRBJ2-3; D possibly corresponds to TRBD1 (6 bases). The read terminates 3 residues before the CDR3 end, so the remaining end is supplied by the germline J gene. The CDR3 loop spans 14 amino acids. Germline V lookup: CDR1 LNHDA, CDR2 SQIVND (reference sequence).

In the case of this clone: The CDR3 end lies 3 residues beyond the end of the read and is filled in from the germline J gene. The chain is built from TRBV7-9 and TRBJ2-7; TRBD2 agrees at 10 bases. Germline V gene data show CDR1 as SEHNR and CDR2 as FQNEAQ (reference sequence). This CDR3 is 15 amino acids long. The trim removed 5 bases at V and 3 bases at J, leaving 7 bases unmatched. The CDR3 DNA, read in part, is TGTGCCAGCAGCCCCCGGCTAGCGGGGGTCTACGAG. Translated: CASSPRLAGVYE. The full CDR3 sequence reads CASSPRLAGVYEQYF.

The CDR3 region is CASSVTGPFSYEQYF. CDR3 bases read: TGCGCCAGCAGCGTGACAGGACCTTTCTCCTACGAG. The V gene is TRBV5-1, the J gene TRBJ2-7, with TRBD1 as a possible D gene (6 bases). The read is 3 residues too short to cover the CDR3 end, so that end is filled in from the germline J gene. The germline V gene has CDR1 SGHRS and CDR2 YFSETQ. The CDR3 totals 15 residues. Trimming pared 4 bases from V and 0 bases from J, leaving 14 bases between. Complete variable domain (other parts from reference TRBV5-1 and TRBJ2-7): KAGVTQTPRYLIKTRGQQVTLSCSPISGHRSVSWYQQTPGQGLQFLFEYFSETQRNKGNFPGRFSGRQFSNSRSEMNVSTLELGDSALYLCASSVTGPFSYEQYFGPGTRLTVT.

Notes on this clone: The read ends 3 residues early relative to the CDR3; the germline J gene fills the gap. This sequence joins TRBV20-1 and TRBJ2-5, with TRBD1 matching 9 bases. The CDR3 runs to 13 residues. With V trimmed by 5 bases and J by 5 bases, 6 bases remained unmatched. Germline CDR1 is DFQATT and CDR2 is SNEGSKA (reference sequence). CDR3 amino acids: CSASTTGGETQYF. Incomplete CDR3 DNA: TGCAGTGCTTCTACGACAGGGGGTGAGACC.

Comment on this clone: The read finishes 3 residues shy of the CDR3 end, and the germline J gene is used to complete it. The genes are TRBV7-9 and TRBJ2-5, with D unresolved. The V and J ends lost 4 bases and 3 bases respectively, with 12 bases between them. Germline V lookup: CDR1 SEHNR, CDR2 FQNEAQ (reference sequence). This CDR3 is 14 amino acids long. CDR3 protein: CASSSIGSKETQYF. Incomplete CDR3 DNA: TGTGCCAGCAGCTCGATAGGGTCGAAAGAGACC.

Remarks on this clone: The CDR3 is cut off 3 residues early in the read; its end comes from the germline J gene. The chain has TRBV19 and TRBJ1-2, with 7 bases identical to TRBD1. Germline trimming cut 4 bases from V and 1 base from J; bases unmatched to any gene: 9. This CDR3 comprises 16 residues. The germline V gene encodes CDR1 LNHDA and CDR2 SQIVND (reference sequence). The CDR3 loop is CASSSFSGQINYGYTF. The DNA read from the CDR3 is TGTGCCAGTAGTAGCTTCTCGGGACAGATTAACTATGGC.

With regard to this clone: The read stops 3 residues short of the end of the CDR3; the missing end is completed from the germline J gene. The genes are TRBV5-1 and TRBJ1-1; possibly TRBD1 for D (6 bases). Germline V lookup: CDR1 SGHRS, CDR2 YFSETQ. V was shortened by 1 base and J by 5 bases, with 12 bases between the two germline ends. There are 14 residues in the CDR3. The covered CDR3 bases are TGCGCCAGCAGCTTGTCAGGGGCTCGAACTGAA. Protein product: CASSLSGARTE. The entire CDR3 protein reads CASSLSGARTEAFF. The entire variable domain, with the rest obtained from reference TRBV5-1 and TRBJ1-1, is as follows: KAGVTQTPRYLIKTRGQQVTLSCSPISGHRSVSWYQQTPGQGLQFLFEYFSETQRNKGNFPGRFSGRQFSNSRSEMNVSTLELGDSALYLCASSLSGARTEAFFGQGTRLTVV.

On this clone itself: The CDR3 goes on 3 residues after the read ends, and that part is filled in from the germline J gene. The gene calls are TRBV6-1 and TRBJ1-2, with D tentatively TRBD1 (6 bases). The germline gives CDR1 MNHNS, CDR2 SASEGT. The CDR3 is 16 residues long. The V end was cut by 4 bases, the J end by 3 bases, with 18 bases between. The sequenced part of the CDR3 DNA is TGTGCCAGCAGTGTACCTACAACAGGGAGATACTATGGC. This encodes CASSVPTTGRYYG. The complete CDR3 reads CASSVPTTGRYYGYTF.

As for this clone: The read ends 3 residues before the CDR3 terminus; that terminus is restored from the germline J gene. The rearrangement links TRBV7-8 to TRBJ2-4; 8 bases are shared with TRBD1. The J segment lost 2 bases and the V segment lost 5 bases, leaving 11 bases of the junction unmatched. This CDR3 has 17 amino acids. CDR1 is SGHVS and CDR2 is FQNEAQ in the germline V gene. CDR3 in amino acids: CASSDRGQGASKNIQYF. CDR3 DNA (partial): TGTGCCAGCAGCGACCGAGGGCAGGGGGCCTCCAAAAACATT.

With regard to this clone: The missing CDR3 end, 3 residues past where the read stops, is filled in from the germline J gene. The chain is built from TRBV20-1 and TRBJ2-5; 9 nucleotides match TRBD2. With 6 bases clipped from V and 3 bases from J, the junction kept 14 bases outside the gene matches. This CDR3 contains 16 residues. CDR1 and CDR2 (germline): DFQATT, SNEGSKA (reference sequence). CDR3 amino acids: CSATTSGPDSEETQYF. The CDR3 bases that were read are TGCAGTGCGACAACTAGCGGGCCCGATTCGGAAGAGACC.

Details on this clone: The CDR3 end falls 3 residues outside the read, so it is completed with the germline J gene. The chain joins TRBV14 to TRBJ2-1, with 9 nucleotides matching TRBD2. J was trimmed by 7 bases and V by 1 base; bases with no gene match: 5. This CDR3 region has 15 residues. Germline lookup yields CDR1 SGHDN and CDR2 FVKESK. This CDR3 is CASSQGSGSVNEQFF. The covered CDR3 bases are TGTGCCAGCAGCCAAGGTAGCGGGAGTGTAAATGAG.

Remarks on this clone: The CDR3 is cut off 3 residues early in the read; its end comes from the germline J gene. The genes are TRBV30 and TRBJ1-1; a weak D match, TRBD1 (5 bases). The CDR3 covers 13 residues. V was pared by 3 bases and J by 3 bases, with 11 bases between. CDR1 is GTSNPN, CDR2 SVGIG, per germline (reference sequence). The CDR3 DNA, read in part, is TGTGCCTGGAGACCGACAGATTACACTGAA. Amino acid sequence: CAWRPTDYTE. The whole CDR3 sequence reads CAWRPTDYTEAFF.

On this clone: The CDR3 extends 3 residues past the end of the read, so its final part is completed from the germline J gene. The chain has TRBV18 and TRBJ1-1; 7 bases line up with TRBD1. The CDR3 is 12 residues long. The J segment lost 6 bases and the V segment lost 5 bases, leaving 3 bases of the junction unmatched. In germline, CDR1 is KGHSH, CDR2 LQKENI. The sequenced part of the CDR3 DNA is TGTGCCAGCTCATCCGACAGGGCTGAA. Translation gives CASSSDRAE. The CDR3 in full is CASSSDRAEAFF. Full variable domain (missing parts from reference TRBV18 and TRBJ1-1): NAGVMQNPRHLVRRRGQEARLRCSPMKGHSHVYWYRQLPEEGLKFMVYLQKENIIDESGMPKERFSAEFPKEGPSILRIQQVVRGDSAAYFCASSSDRAEAFFGQGTRLTVV.

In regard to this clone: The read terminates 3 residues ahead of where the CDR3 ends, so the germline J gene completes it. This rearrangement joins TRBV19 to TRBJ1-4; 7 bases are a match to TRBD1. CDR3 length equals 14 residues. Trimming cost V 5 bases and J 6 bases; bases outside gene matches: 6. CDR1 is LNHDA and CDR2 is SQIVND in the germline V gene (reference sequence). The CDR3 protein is CASSLTGLHEKLFF. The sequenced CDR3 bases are TGTGCCAGTAGTTTGACAGGGCTTCATGAAAAA.

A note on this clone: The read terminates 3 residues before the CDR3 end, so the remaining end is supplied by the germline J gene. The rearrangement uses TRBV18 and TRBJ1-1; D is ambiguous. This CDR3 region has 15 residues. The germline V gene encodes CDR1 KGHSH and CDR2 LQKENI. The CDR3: CASSPAGGSSYEAFF. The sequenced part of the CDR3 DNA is TGTGCCAGCTCACCAGCGGGCGGGAGCTCCTACGAG.

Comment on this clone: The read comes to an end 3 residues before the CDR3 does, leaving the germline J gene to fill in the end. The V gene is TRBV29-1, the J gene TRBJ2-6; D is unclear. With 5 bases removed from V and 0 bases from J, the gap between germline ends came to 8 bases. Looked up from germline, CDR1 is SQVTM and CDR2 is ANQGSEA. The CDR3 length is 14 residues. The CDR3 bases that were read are TGCAGCGTTAAATCCAGCTCTGGGGCCAACGTC. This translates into CSVKSSSGANV. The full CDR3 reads CSVKSSSGANVLTF.

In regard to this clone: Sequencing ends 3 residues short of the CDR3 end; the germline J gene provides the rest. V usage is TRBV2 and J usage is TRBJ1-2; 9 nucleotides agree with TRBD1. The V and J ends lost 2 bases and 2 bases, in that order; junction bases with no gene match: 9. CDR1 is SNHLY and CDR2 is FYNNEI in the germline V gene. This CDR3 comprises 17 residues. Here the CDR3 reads CASSERPGQGENYGYTF. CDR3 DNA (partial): TGTGCCAGCAGTGAACGCCCGGGACAGGGTGAAAACTATGGC.

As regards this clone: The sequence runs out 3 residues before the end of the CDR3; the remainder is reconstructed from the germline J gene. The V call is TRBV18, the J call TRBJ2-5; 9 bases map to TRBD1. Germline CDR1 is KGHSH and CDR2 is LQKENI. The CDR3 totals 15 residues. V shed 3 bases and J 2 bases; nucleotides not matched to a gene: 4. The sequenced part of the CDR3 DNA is TGTGCCAGCTCACCGGGACAGGGAGGACAAGAGACC. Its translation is CASSPGQGGQET. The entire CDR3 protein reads CASSPGQGGQETQYF.

The CDR3 is CSARDTYNEQFF. Partial CDR3 DNA: TGCAGTGCTAGGGACACCTACAATGAG. The chain combines TRBV20-1 with TRBJ2-1, with D perhaps TRBD1 (5 bases). The CDR3 end lies 3 residues beyond the end of the read and is filled in from the germline J gene. Germline assignment: CDR1 DFQATT and CDR2 SNEGSKA (reference sequence). The CDR3 covers 12 residues. V lost 3 bases, J lost 2 bases, and 5 bases lay in between.

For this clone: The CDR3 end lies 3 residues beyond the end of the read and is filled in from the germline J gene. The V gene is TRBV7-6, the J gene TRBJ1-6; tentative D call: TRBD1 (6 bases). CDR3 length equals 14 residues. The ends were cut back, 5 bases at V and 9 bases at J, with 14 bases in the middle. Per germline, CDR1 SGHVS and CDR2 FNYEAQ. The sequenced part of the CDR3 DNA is TGTGCCAGCAGCCAAAGGACAGTCAGTTCACCC. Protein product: CASSQRTVSSP. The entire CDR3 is CASSQRTVSSPLHF.

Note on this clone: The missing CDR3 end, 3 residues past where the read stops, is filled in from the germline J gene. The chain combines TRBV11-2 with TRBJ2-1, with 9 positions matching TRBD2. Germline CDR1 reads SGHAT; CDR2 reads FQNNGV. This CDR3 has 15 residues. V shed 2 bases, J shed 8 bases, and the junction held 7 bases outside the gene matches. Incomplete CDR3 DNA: TGTGCCAGCAGCTTACGGATAGCGGGAGCCCATGAG. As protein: CASSLRIAGAHE. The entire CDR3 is CASSLRIAGAHEQFF.

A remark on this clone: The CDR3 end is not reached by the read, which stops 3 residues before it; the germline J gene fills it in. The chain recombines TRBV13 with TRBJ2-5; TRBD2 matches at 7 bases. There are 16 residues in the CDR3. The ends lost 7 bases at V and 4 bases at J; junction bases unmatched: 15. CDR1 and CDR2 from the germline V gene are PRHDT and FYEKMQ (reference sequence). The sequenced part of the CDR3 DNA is TGTGCCAGCACTCGCCGCGGGGGATTCGCAAGAGAGACC. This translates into CASTRRGGFARET. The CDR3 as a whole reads CASTRRGGFARETQYF.